This T cell receptor beta chain derives from a study of T-cell memory formation after mild COVID-19. Study-level results: Researchers could not confirm that second-wave clones peaking on day 37 targeted SARS-CoV-2.

This CDR3 has 16 residues. The germline CDR1 and CDR2 sequences are SGHTS and YDEGEE. V was cut by 5 bases and J by 0 bases, with 16 bases left in between. Via MiXCR, TCRdb re-called the 5' RACE reads, giving one row per CDR3 protein. Of 450,000 to 650,000 distinct CDR3 sequences in the sample, roughly 21% were seen once. In this sample, this clonotype turned up many times. Its cognate antigen is unknown. This receptor was identified in an adult woman who had mild COVID-19 (a few samples of this study predate the infection). Cell type and time point are not known. This chain uses TRBV5-8 with TRBJ2-3, with D perhaps TRBD2 (6 bases). The sample consisted of PBMCs or a T cell subset sorted from them (not recorded which). In DNA, the CDR3 is TGTGCCAGCAGATCCCCGGGACTGAGAAGCACAGATACGCAGTATTTT. This translates into CASRSPGLRSTDTQYF.